Only a few counts were recorded for the clone carrying this TCR beta chain. This CDR3 spans 13 amino acids. J gave up 9 bases and V 4 bases, and 4 bases lay outside the gene matches. These data originate in a study of blood T cell repertoires in COVID-19. Study-wide context: In each case, the material was cDNA or gDNA derived from T cells, B-cell-depleted T cells, or PBMCs.

Sequencing was performed with immunoSEQ multiplex PCR; in TCRdb, only in-frame clones are kept and a portion is missing. The table has about 91,000 clones, roughly 85% seen once. J is TRBJ2-1 and V is TRBV12-3 or TRBV12-4; 9 bases are shared with TRBD2. This TCR came from a man aged 65-85 years with acute or convalescent COVID-19. Sequenced input: peripheral blood. The CDR3 nucleotides read TGTGCCAGCAGTTCAGGACTAGCGAGTGAGCAGTTCTTC. As protein: CASSSGLASEQFF.